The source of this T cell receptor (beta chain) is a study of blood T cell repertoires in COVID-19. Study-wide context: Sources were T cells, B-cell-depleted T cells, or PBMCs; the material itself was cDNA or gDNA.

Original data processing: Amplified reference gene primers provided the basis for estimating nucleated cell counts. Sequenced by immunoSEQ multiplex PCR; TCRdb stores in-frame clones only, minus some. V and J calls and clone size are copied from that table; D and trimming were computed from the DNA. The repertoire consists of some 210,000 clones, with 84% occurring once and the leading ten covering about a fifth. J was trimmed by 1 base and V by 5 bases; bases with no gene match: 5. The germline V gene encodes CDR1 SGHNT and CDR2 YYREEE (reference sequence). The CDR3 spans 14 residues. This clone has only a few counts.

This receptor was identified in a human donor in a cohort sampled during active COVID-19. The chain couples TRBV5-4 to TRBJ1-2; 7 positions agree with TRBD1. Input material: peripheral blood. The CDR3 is CASRTGPNNYGYTF. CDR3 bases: TGTGCCAGCAGGACAGGGCCCAATAACTATGGCTACACCTTC.